The entry that follows covers one T cell receptor beta chain sequence. What it binds is not known. PCR primers comprised 60 Vbeta and 13 Jbeta primers. The assay was immunoSEQ multiplex PCR, and TCRdb's table has in-frame clones only and misses some. Among 90,000 to 130,000 clones listed, roughly 83% were seen once. In germline, CDR1 is SGHRS, CDR2 YFSETQ. The V end lost 2 bases, the J end lost 10 bases, and 19 bases lay between the germline ends. This CDR3 has 15 amino acids. The data belong to a study of cytomegalovirus exposure and HLA in healthy donors. Points from the study as a whole: Reports showed the classifier diagnosing cytomegalovirus status with high specificity and sensitivity.

The J gene is TRBJ2-1, the V gene TRBV5-1; weak D call: TRBD2 (6 bases). The sample consisted of PBMCs. The clonotype was recovered from a woman under 30 in good health and CMV-seropositive. CDR3 nucleotides: TGCGCCAGCAGCTTAACTACCCGAAGAGGAGGGGAGCAGTTCTTC. Amino acid sequence: CASSLTTRRGGEQFF.